The 13 T cell receptor beta chains below all came from one sample that was sequenced in a study of early stage breast cancer tumors. TCRdb's copy holds only in-frame clones and misses some; the assay was immunoSEQ multiplex PCR. The sample includes 5,500 to 7,000 clones, 65% to 80% of them seen just once. Sequencing was performed on normal breast tissue next to the tumor. The receptors here all came from a person aged 35-55 years with breast cancer.

V usage is TRBV27 and J usage is TRBJ1-2; no firm D call. V was shortened by 6 bases and J by 1 base, with 3 bases between the two germline ends. Per germline, CDR1 MNHEY and CDR2 SMNVEV (reference sequence). The CDR3 runs to 11 residues. The CDR3 is CASRSNYGYTF. The CDR3 DNA reads TGTGCCAGCAGGAGTAACTATGGCTACACCTTC.

The chain carries TRBV5-4 and TRBJ2-2; 7 bases are a match to TRBD2. CDR3 length equals 15 residues. J was trimmed by 3 bases and V by 4 bases; bases with no gene match: 6. CDR1 SGHNT and CDR2 YYREEE come from the germline V gene (reference sequence). CDR3 coding DNA: TGTGCCAGCAGCCCCAGGGCGGGAGACACCGGGGAGCTGTTTTTT. It yields the protein CASSPRAGDTGELFF.

This chain links TRBV7-8 with TRBJ1-2, with D unclear. Germline CDR1 reads SGHVS; CDR2 reads FQNEAQ. This CDR3 is 13 amino acids long. Trimming shortened V by 0 bases and J by 6 bases, and 8 bases separated the two germline ends. CDR3 bases: TGTGCCAGCAGCTTAGCGGGCGGGAATGGCTACACCTTC. Protein: CASSLAGGNGYTF.

The genes are TRBV5-1 and TRBJ2-3, with 7 bases aligning to TRBD2. CDR1 and CDR2 (germline): SGHRS, YFSETQ. V was clipped by 4 bases and J by 6 bases; unmatched bases: 8. CDR3 length equals 14 residues. CDR3 coding DNA: TGCGCCAGCAGCGAAAGCGGGATCAGGGATACGCAGTATTTT. It encodes CASSESGIRDTQYF.

This chain links TRBV7-6 with TRBJ2-1; D gene ambiguous. Trimming took off 5 bases at V and 6 bases at J, with 8 bases between the two ends. The CDR3 is made up of 12 amino acids. The germline V gene encodes CDR1 SGHVS and CDR2 FNYEAQ. For the CDR3, the DNA is TGTGCCAGCAGCCCTACCGTCAATGAGCAGTTCTTC. It translates to CASSPTVNEQFF. Using reference TRBV7-6 and TRBJ2-1 for the parts outside the CDR3, the full variable domain is GAGVSQSPRYKVTKRGQDVALRCDPISGHVSLYWYRQALGQGPEFLTYFNYEAQQDKSGLPNDRFSAERPEGSISTLTIQRTEQRDSAMYRCASSPTVNEQFFGPGTRLTVL.

The chain has TRBV7-8 and TRBJ2-7, with TRBD1 matching 10 bases. In germline, CDR1 is SGHVS, CDR2 FQNEAQ. The CDR3 runs to 17 residues. V lost 4 bases and J lost 4; bases outside the gene matches: 13. The CDR3 sequence is CASSSPRQGADLYEQYF. CDR3 coding DNA: TGTGCCAGCAGCTCCCCCCGACAGGGGGCCGACCTATACGAGCAGTACTTC.

This clone has a single count. The V and J genes are TRBV7-6 and TRBJ2-6; D is undetermined. This CDR3 has 13 amino acids. Germline CDR1 reads SGHVS; CDR2 reads FNYEAQ. V lost 3 bases to trimming and J lost 0 bases, with 0 bases between them. CDR3 region: CASSFSGANVLTF. The CDR3 coding sequence is TGTGCCAGCAGCTTCTCTGGGGCCAACGTCCTGACTTTC.

This chain joins TRBV21-1 and TRBJ2-1; the DNA was not compared with TRBD2, the D call given in the table. TRBV21-1 is classified as a pseudogene. This CDR3 comprises 14 residues. CDR3 sequence reads: CASSKWREDNEQFF. The CDR3 DNA reads TGTGCCAGCAGCAAGTGGCGGGAGGACAATGAGCAGTTCTTC.

The chain recombines TRBV21-1 with TRBJ1-2. TRBV21-1 constitutes a pseudogene. This CDR3 is built from 14 residues. In DNA, the CDR3 is TGTGCCAGCACCCGGGGCCTTCCTAACTATGGCTACACCTTC. Protein sequence: CASTRGLPNYGYTF.

This clone was counted between two and nine times. This rearrangement joins TRBV6-5 to TRBJ2-7; D possibly corresponds to TRBD2 (6 bases). The CDR3 contains 15 residues. Trimming removed 2 bases at V and 3 bases at J, with 14 bases between. Germline values: CDR1 MNHEY, CDR2 SVGAGI. The CDR3 nucleotides are TGTGCCAGCAGTTACGGTGGGGGGTCAGACTACGAGCAGTACTTC. Amino acids: CASSYGGGSDYEQYF.

DNA of the CDR3: TGTGCCAGCGGGCTTCAACCGGGGTTCAATCAGCCCCAGCATTTT. Translated: CASGLQPGFNQPQHF. V and J are TRBV27 and TRBJ1-5; the D is unclear. The germline V gene has CDR1 MNHEY and CDR2 SMNVEV (reference sequence). The V end was cut by 8 bases, the J end by 3 bases, with 17 bases between. The CDR3 extends over 15 amino acids.

The chain recombines TRBV29-1 with TRBJ2-7; D is unresolved. V was shortened by 4 bases and J by 6 bases, with 13 bases between the two germline ends. The CDR3 covers 12 residues. CDR1 and CDR2 (germline): SQVTM, ANQGSEA. Written as DNA, the CDR3 is TGCAGCGTTGTATTGCCCGATGGCGAGCAGTACTTC. This codes for CSVVLPDGEQYF.

The chain carries TRBV7-3 and TRBJ2-3; 10 positions match TRBD1. The length of the CDR3 is 15 residues. The germline CDR1 and CDR2 sequences are SGHTA and FQGTGA. J lost 1 base, V lost 6 bases, and 4 bases had no gene match. CDR3 region: CASSPGTGGTDTQYF. The CDR3 DNA is TGTGCCAGCAGTCCCGGGACAGGGGGCACAGATACGCAGTATTTT.